Below, 10 T cell receptor beta chains from the same sample are listed, as sequenced in a study of T cells after yellow fever vaccination. TCRdb itself ran the 5' RACE reads through MiXCR, one entry per CDR3 protein. The data contain about 220,000 distinct CDR3 sequences, roughly 3% of them singletons. The material was CD4+ T cells sorted from PBMCs, obtained 10 days after the yellow fever booster vaccination. All receptors come from a man in his late teens or twenties who received the YFV17D yellow fever vaccine.

This clonotype was seen a handful of times. V usage is TRBV7-9 and J usage is TRBJ2-7; the match to TRBD1 covers 9 bases. V lost 6 bases and J lost 6; bases outside the gene matches: 12. Per the germline V gene, CDR1 is SEHNR and CDR2 is FQNEAQ (reference sequence). The CDR3 is made up of 15 amino acids. The CDR3 DNA is TGTGCCAGCAGTTACCAGCCGGGACAGGGCTCCGAGCAGTACTTC. The encoded protein is CASSYQPGQGSEQYF.

This clonotype was observed a handful of times. This chain connects TRBV6-5 to TRBJ2-7; a possible D gene is TRBD2 (5 bases). Looked up from germline, CDR1 is MNHEY and CDR2 is SVGAGI. There are 17 residues in the CDR3. V was cut by 0 bases and J by 0 bases, with 15 bases left in between. CDR3 DNA: TGTGCCAGCAGTTACTCGTACTCGGCTGGGAGCTCCTACGAGCAGTACTTC. Its translation is CASSYSYSAGSSYEQYF.

This clonotype was observed a few times. The chain uses TRBV28 and TRBJ1-6, with no clear D. Trimming took off 7 bases at V and 9 bases at J, with 16 bases between the two ends. This CDR3 contains 14 residues. Germline CDR1 and CDR2: MDHEN and SYDVKM. The CDR3 DNA is TGTGCCAGCACCCCGTGGGAGGGAGGTTCACCCCTCCACTTT. Amino acids: CASTPWEGGSPLHF. Based on the CDR3 plus reference TRBV28 and TRBJ1-6, the full variable domain is DVKVTQSSRYLVKRTGEKVFLECVQDMDHENMFWYRQDPGLGLRLIYFSYDVKMKEKGDIPEGYSVSREKKERFSLILESASTNQTSMYLCASTPWEGGSPLHFGNGTRLTVT.

In this sample, this clonotype turned up a few times. The chain employs TRBV7-9 and TRBJ2-3, with 9 bases identical to TRBD2. The germline gives CDR1 SEHNR, CDR2 FQNEAQ (reference sequence). The ends lost 5 bases at V and 6 bases at J; junction bases unmatched: 12. There are 16 residues in the CDR3. The DNA of the CDR3 is TGTGCCAGCAGCCCAACGGCGGGGGGGCGCCCCGATACGCAGTATTTT. It yields the protein CASSPTAGGRPDTQYF. Variable domain in full (rest from reference TRBV7-9 and TRBJ2-3): DTGVSQNPRHKITKRGQNVTFRCDPISEHNRLYWYRQTLGQGPEFLTYFQNEAQLEKSRLLSDRFSAERPKGSFSTLEIQRTEQGDSAMYLCASSPTAGGRPDTQYFGPGTRLTVL.

This clonotype was seen a few times. The chain couples TRBV6-1 to TRBJ2-1; the match to TRBD1 covers 8 bases. V shed 7 bases and J 7 bases; nucleotides not matched to a gene: 9. The CDR3 covers 14 residues. Per germline, CDR1 MNHNS and CDR2 SASEGT. The CDR3 nucleotides are TGTGCCAGCACCGGACAGGGCTGGGGGAATGAGCAGTTCTTC. This gives the protein CASTGQGWGNEQFF.

This clonotype was recorded at least ten times. The chain couples TRBV7-2 to TRBJ2-7; 8 nucleotides line up with TRBD2. Germline lookup yields CDR1 SGHTA and CDR2 FQGNSA. CDR3 length: 15 residues. Trimming cost V 5 bases and J 2 bases; bases outside gene matches: 8. The CDR3, as DNA: TGTGCCAGCAGCCGCAGCGGGGGCAACACCTACGAGCAGTACTTC. Its translation: CASSRSGGNTYEQYF.

The table lists this clonotype with many counts. The chain carries TRBV2 and TRBJ2-5; 15 bases are a match to TRBD2. The CDR3 length is 16 residues. CDR1 is SNHLY, CDR2 FYNNEI, per germline. The V and J ends lost 11 bases and 4 bases, in that order; junction bases with no gene match: 11. The CDR3: CASRGTSGGRRETQYF. The CDR3 DNA reads TGTGCCTCACGCGGGACTAGCGGGGGGCGACGAGAGACCCAGTACTTC.

In its sample, this clonotype was seen a few times. The chain employs TRBV6-5 and TRBJ1-2; D not resolved. The CDR3 loop spans 12 amino acids. Germline loops: CDR1 MNHEY, CDR2 SVGAGI. Trimming left V 2 bases short and J 8 bases short, with 9 bases between. CDR3 residues: CASSYDLSGYTF. Here the CDR3 DNA reads TGTGCCAGCAGTTACGACCTCTCCGGCTACACCTTC.

The chain recombines TRBV10-3 with TRBJ2-1; a weak D match, TRBD2 (7 bases). Trimming took 6 bases from V and 8 from J, leaving 14 bases between them. CDR3 length equals 13 residues. Germline loops: CDR1 ENHRY, CDR2 SYGVKD. CDR3 sequence (DNA): TGTGCCATCAGCCCGGGGGGCCGGTATGAGCAGTTCTTC. This codes for CAISPGGRYEQFF.

This clonotype has at least ten counts. The CDR3 region is CASSLAGVENTEAFF. The CDR3 DNA follows: TGCGCCAGCAGCTTGGCAGGGGTCGAAAACACTGAAGCTTTCTTT. The V and J genes are TRBV5-1 and TRBJ1-1; D may be TRBD1 (6 bases). Trimming took 0 bases from V and 2 from J, leaving 11 bases between them. This CDR3 has 15 residues. Looked up from germline, CDR1 is SGHRS and CDR2 is YFSETQ.